The 9 T cell receptor beta chains given below trace back to one sample, sequenced in a study of cytomegalovirus exposure and HLA in healthy donors. Use of 60 Vbeta and 13 Jbeta primers characterized the PCR. Libraries were prepared by immunoSEQ multiplex PCR; TCRdb keeps only in-frame clonotypes and omits some of them. The table includes under 200,000 clones, over 75% detected once. Input material: PBMCs. These receptors were taken from a woman in her forties or fifties in good health and CMV-seronegative.

CDR3 protein: CSATTNEKLFF. The CDR3 bases are TGCAGCGCAACAACTAATGAAAAACTGTTTTTT. V gene TRBV29-1 combines with J gene TRBJ1-4, with D unresolved. The CDR3 extends over 11 amino acids. The germline CDR1 and CDR2 sequences are SQVTM and ANQGSEA. Trimming shortened V by 7 bases and J by 0 bases, and 3 bases separated the two germline ends.

The V call is TRBV7-9, the J call TRBJ1-1; 7 bases map to TRBD1. The CDR3 contains 13 residues. Germline CDR1 SEHNR, CDR2 FQNEAQ (reference sequence). V dropped 4 bases and J dropped 4; count of bases not matched to a gene: 3. CDR3 loop: CASSSQGGTEAFF. CDR3 DNA sequence: TGTGCCAGCAGCTCTCAGGGGGGCACTGAAGCTTTCTTT.

The V gene is TRBV4-1, the J gene TRBJ2-2; D is possibly TRBD2 (5 bases). The CDR3 extends over 15 amino acids. Germline loops: CDR1 MGHRA, CDR2 YSYEKL. Trimming left V 4 bases short and J 0 bases short, with 9 bases between. CDR3: CASSPTGTNTGELFF. The CDR3 DNA reads TGCGCCAGCAGCCCGACGGGGACGAACACCGGGGAGCTGTTTTTT.

This chain links TRBV5-1 with TRBJ2-3, with D tentatively TRBD1 (6 bases). CDR1 and CDR2 from the germline V gene are SGHRS and YFSETQ. V lost 5 bases to trimming and J lost 1 base, with 14 bases between them. The CDR3 sequence is 15 residues long. CDR3 nucleotides: TGCGCCAGCAGGGAGCAGACAGGACGCACAGATACGCAGTATTTT. Translated: CASREQTGRTDTQYF.

The chain is built from TRBV19 and TRBJ2-6; 12 bases are shared with TRBD2. The CDR3 totals 19 residues. V gave up 3 bases and J gave up 2 bases; unmatched junction bases: 8. Looked up from germline, CDR1 is LNHDA and CDR2 is SQIVND (reference sequence). The CDR3 nucleotides are TGTGCCAGTAGTATCCAACCAGGACTAGCGGGACCTGGGGCCAACGTCCTGACTTTC. Translated: CASSIQPGLAGPGANVLTF.

The genes are TRBV5-1 and TRBJ1-3; D gene ambiguous. The germline gives CDR1 SGHRS, CDR2 YFSETQ. Trimming removed 4 bases from V and 4 bases from J, with 6 bases in between. The CDR3 contains 12 residues. The chain's CDR3 is CASSAEGNTIYF. In nucleotides, the CDR3 is TGCGCCAGCAGCGCCGAGGGAAACACCATATATTTT.

V is TRBV7-9 and J is TRBJ1-4; TRBD1 matches 9 bases. This CDR3 is built from 15 residues. V was clipped by 6 bases and J by 7 bases; unmatched bases: 9. CDR1 SEHNR and CDR2 FQNEAQ come from the germline V gene (reference sequence). CDR3 coding DNA: TGTGCCAGCAGGCATGCGGGACAGGGCGCTGAAAAACTGTTTTTT. Residues: CASRHAGQGAEKLFF.

This clone was observed a handful of times. V gene TRBV5-1 combines with J gene TRBJ2-7; no clear D. The CDR3 length is 16 residues. V was cut by 4 bases and J by 0 bases, with 17 bases left in between. CDR1 is SGHRS and CDR2 is YFSETQ in the germline V gene. CDR3 sequence: CASSAVVTQTSYEQYF. CDR3 in DNA: TGCGCCAGCAGCGCGGTCGTTACCCAAACCTCCTACGAGCAGTACTTC.

V is TRBV5-8 and J is TRBJ1-4; no definite D call. The CDR3 loop spans 15 amino acids. CDR1 is SGHTS, CDR2 YDEGEE, per germline. Trimming stripped 0 bases from V and 4 bases from J, with 10 bases between. The CDR3 DNA reads as TGTGCCAGCAGCTTGGTTCAGGTCTATAATGAAAAACTGTTTTTT. Amino acids: CASSLVQVYNEKLFF. Supplemented by reference TRBV5-8 and TRBJ1-4, the full variable domain reads EAGVTQSPTHLIKTRGQQATLRCSPISGHTSVYWYQQALGLGLQFLLWYDEGEERNRGNFPPRFSGRQFPNYSSELNVNALELEDSALYLCASSLVQVYNEKLFFGSGTQLSVL.